Presented here are 20 T cell receptor beta chains from one specimen sequenced in a study of T cell responses to AZD1222 COVID-19 vaccine. TCRdb's table, derived via immunoSEQ multiplex PCR, lists solely in-frame clones and lacks some. The table has fewer than 200,000 clones, around 94% seen once; the top ten hold about 10%. The sample here was peripheral blood, taken on day 0 of AZD1222 vaccination. The receptors shown here come from an adult in good health.

The J gene is TRBJ1-1, the V gene TRBV7-9; no clear D gene. Trimming removed 7 bases at V and 1 base at J, with 13 bases between. This CDR3 spans 14 amino acids. The germline gives CDR1 SEHNR, CDR2 FQNEAQ (reference sequence). The CDR3 is CASTTGPGNTEAFF. The DNA for the CDR3 is TGTGCCAGCACCACCGGGCCGGGGAACACTGAAGCTTTCTTT.

The chain links TRBV3-1 (or the pseudogene TRBV3-2) to TRBJ1-2, with 9 bases lining up with TRBD1. CDR3 length: 15 residues. Germline lookup yields CDR1 LGHDT and CDR2 YNNKEL (reference sequence). With 4 bases clipped from V and 6 bases from J, the junction kept 9 bases outside the gene matches. CDR3 in amino acids: CASSPWDRVKNGYTF. CDR3 coding DNA: TGTGCCAGCAGCCCTTGGGACAGGGTTAAGAATGGCTACACCTTC.

The chain recombines TRBV4-2 with TRBJ1-3; D is perhaps TRBD1 (5 bases). The CDR3 has 16 amino acids. The germline gives CDR1 LGHNA, CDR2 YNFKEQ. V was trimmed by 3 bases and J by 2 bases, leaving 14 bases between them. This CDR3 is CASSQTRAGTGNTIYF. As DNA, the CDR3 is TGTGCCAGCAGCCAGACCCGGGCAGGGACTGGAAACACCATATATTTT.

The chain links TRBV6-2 or TRBV6-3 to TRBJ1-1; 9 bases match TRBD1. The J segment lost 1 base and the V segment lost 6 bases, leaving 12 bases of the junction unmatched. CDR1 is MNHEY and CDR2 is SVGEGT in the germline V gene. This CDR3 has 17 amino acids. In nucleotides, the CDR3 is TGTGCCAGCAGCCACAACCCCCCGGGACAGGGGAACACTGAAGCTTTCTTT. This gives the protein CASSHNPPGQGNTEAFF.

The chain uses TRBV21-1 and TRBJ1-5. TRBV21-1 is noted as a pseudogene. This CDR3 comprises 22 residues. The CDR3 loop reads CASSKGGWRDILSVLGNQPQHF. CDR3 DNA: TGTGCCAGCAGCAAAGGAGGTTGGAGGGACATTCTCTCGGTGTTGGGAAATCAGCCCCAGCATTTT.

V is TRBV4-2 and J is TRBJ1-2; weak D call: TRBD1 (6 bases). Germline CDR1 reads LGHNA; CDR2 reads YNFKEQ. The CDR3 spans 14 residues. The V end was cut by 0 bases, the J end by 7 bases, with 12 bases between. CDR3 region: CASSQDVTGTGYTF. The CDR3 DNA sequence: TGTGCCAGCAGCCAAGATGTGACAGGCACTGGCTACACCTTC.

This chain uses TRBV5-1 with TRBJ1-2; D is possibly TRBD1 (6 bases). The germline V and J ends were trimmed by 0 bases and 6 bases, with 9 bases remaining between them. This CDR3 is 13 amino acids long. CDR1 and CDR2 from the germline V gene are SGHRS and YFSETQ. The CDR3 protein is CASSLEQGHGYTF. Written as DNA, the CDR3 is TGCGCCAGCAGCTTGGAACAGGGACATGGCTACACCTTC.

The chain combines TRBV5-8 with TRBJ1-2; 8 bases are shared with TRBD1. The CDR3 sequence is 15 residues long. Germline CDR1 SGHTS, CDR2 YDEGEE. V trimming: 5 bases; J trimming: 2 bases; junction bases outside the gene matches: 8. CDR3 DNA sequence: TGTGCCAGCAGACACCGGGACAGGAGGAACTATGGCTACACCTTC. It specifies CASRHRDRRNYGYTF.

The rearrangement links TRBV24-1 to TRBJ1-1; D is undetermined. CDR3 length: 13 residues. CDR1 and CDR2 from the germline V gene are KGHDR and SFDVKD. The V and J ends lost 1 base and 2 bases respectively, with 4 bases between them. The CDR3 nucleotides read TGTGCCACCAGTGATTTCCCCAACACTGAAGCTTTCTTT. This translates into CATSDFPNTEAFF.

The V and J genes are TRBV4-1 and TRBJ1-2, with D possibly matching TRBD1 (5 bases). With 2 bases removed from V and 4 bases from J, the gap between germline ends came to 11 bases. Germline assignment: CDR1 MGHRA and CDR2 YSYEKL. The CDR3 consists of 14 residues. Written as DNA, the CDR3 is TGCGCCAGCAGCCAAACCGGGACGGCCTATGGCTACACCTTC. Translation gives CASSQTGTAYGYTF.

This clone showed up just once. The chain employs TRBV24-1 and TRBJ1-6, with TRBD1 matching 9 bases. Per the germline V gene, CDR1 is KGHDR and CDR2 is SFDVKD. V trimming: 4 bases; J trimming: 5 bases; junction bases outside the gene matches: 2. The CDR3 is made up of 15 amino acids. Written as DNA, the CDR3 is TGTGCCACCAGTGAGGGACAGGGTCATAATTCACCCCTCCACTTT. It translates to CATSEGQGHNSPLHF.

V gene TRBV27 combines with J gene TRBJ2-7; TRBD2 aligns across 15 bases. Germline V gene sequence: CDR1 MNHEY, CDR2 SMNVEV (reference sequence). CDR3 size: 18 residues. The V segment lost 2 bases and the J segment 1 base; nucleotides outside the gene matches: 6. The CDR3 nucleotides are TGTGCCAGCAGTTTAACCGGACTAGCGGGAGGGCGGTCCTACGAGCAGTACTTC. This gives the protein CASSLTGLAGGRSYEQYF.

CDR3 coding DNA: TGCGCCAGCAGCCAAGACTTAGGGGCACCGGCTAACTATGGCTACACCTTC. Its translation is CASSQDLGAPANYGYTF. The V gene is TRBV4-1, the J gene TRBJ1-2; weak D call: TRBD1 (5 bases). Per the germline V gene, CDR1 is MGHRA and CDR2 is YSYEKL. Trimming left V 0 bases short and J 0 bases short, with 14 bases between. This CDR3 spans 17 amino acids.

This clone was seen a few times. The V gene is TRBV5-1, the J gene TRBJ1-3; D remains unclear. The CDR3 totals 14 residues. Trimming took 1 base from V and 1 from J, leaving 6 bases between them. CDR1 is SGHRS, CDR2 YFSETQ, per germline. DNA for the CDR3: TGCGCCAGCAGCTTGACGGTTTCTGGAAACACCATATATTTT. Its translation is CASSLTVSGNTIYF. The whole variable domain, remainder taken from reference TRBV5-1 and TRBJ1-3, is KAGVTQTPRYLIKTRGQQVTLSCSPISGHRSVSWYQQTPGQGLQFLFEYFSETQRNKGNFPGRFSGRQFSNSRSEMNVSTLELGDSALYLCASSLTVSGNTIYFGEGSWLTVV.

CDR3 coding DNA: TGTGCCAGCAGCTTACACCAGGGGATCGGCACCTTC. Translation gives CASSLHQGIGTF. The V call is TRBV12-3 or TRBV12-4, the J call TRBJ1-2; possible D gene TRBD1, 6 bases. The CDR3 loop spans 12 amino acids. With 6 bases removed from V and 13 bases from J, the gap between germline ends came to 18 bases.

The rearrangement joins TRBV6-5 to TRBJ1-1; possible D gene TRBD1, 5 bases. V was shortened by 6 bases and J by 1 base, with 9 bases between the two germline ends. Germline CDR1 is MNHEY and CDR2 is SVGAGI. The CDR3 is 13 residues long. CDR3 DNA: TGTGCCAGCAGAGTACAGGAGAACACTGAAGCTTTCTTT. This translates into CASRVQENTEAFF.

This chain uses TRBV19 with TRBJ1-1; 8 bases agree with TRBD1. After removal of 5 bases from V and 4 bases from J, the junction contained 6 bases not matched to a gene. The CDR3 totals 14 residues. Germline V lookup: CDR1 LNHDA, CDR2 SQIVND (reference sequence). The CDR3 nucleotides are TGTGCCAGTAGTTTCACCGGACAGGGCACTGAAGCTTTCTTT. Amino acid sequence: CASSFTGQGTEAFF. Looking up the rest from reference TRBV19 and TRBJ1-1 gives the full variable domain: DGGITQSPKYLFRKEGQNVTLSCEQNLNHDAMYWYRQDPGQGLRLIYYSQIVNDFQKGDIAEGYSVSREKKESFPLTVTSAQKNPTAFYLCASSFTGQGTEAFFGQGTRLTVV.

This clone was seen a single time. The chain recombines TRBV6-1 with TRBJ2-7; D is undetermined. V lost 3 bases and J 8 bases, leaving 11 bases between the germline ends. The CDR3 is made up of 12 amino acids. Germline loops: CDR1 MNHNS, CDR2 SASEGT. The CDR3 reads CASSDQPAQQYF. The CDR3 nucleotides read TGTGCCAGCAGTGACCAACCAGCACAGCAGTACTTC.

This chain links TRBV12-5 with TRBJ2-1; 11 bases map to TRBD2. The CDR3 length is 22 residues. J gave up 3 bases and V 0 bases, and 19 bases lay outside the gene matches. Germline values: CDR1 LGHNT, CDR2 FRNRAP. The CDR3 is CASGLVTQSIAGGPRNYNEQFF. Written as DNA, the CDR3 is TGTGCTAGTGGTTTGGTCACCCAATCCATAGCGGGGGGGCCGAGGAACTACAATGAGCAGTTCTTC. Looking up the rest from reference TRBV12-5 and TRBJ2-1 gives the full variable domain: DARVTQTPRHKVTEMGQEVTMRCQPILGHNTVFWYRQTMMQGLELLAYFRNRAPLDDSGMPKDRFSAEMPDATLATLKIQPSEPRDSAVYFCASGLVTQSIAGGPRNYNEQFFGPGTRLTVL.

This clone was counted a single time. This CDR3 is CASSLLGSGYSNQPQHF. For the CDR3, the DNA is TGTGCCAGCAGCTTATTAGGGTCAGGGTATAGCAATCAGCCCCAGCATTTT. This chain uses TRBV7-2 with TRBJ1-5; weak D call: TRBD1 (5 bases). The CDR3 contains 17 residues. V shed 2 bases and J shed 0 bases, with 14 bases lying between them. Germline V gene lookup returns CDR1 SGHTA and CDR2 FQGNSA.